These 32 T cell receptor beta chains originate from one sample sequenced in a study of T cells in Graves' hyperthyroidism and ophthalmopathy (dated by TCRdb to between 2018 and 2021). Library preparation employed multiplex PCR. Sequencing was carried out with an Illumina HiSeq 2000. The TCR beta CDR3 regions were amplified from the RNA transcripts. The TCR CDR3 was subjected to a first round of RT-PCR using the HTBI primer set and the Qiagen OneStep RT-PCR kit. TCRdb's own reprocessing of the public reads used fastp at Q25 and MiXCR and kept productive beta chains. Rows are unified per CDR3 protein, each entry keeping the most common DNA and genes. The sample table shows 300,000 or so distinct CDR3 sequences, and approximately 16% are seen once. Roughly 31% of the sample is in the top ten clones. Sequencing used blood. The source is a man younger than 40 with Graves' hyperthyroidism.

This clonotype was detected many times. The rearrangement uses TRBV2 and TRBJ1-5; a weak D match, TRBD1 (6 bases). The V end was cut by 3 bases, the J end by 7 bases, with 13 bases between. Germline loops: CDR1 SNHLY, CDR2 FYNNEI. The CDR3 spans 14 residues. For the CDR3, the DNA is TGTGCCAGCAGTGACGAGGGGGTCTGGCAGCCCCAGCATTTT. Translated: CASSDEGVWQPQHF. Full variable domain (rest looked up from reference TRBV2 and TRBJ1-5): EPEVTQTPSHQVTQMGQEVILRCVPISNHLYFYWYRQILGQKVEFLVSFYNNEISEKSEIFDDQFSVERPDGSNFTLKIRSTKLEDSAMYFCASSDEGVWQPQHFGDGTRLSIL.

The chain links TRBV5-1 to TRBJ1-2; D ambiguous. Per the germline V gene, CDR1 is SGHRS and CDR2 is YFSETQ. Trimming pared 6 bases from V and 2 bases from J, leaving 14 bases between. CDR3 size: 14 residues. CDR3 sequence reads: CASTDQAGNYGYTF. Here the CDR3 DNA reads TGCGCCAGCACCGACCAGGCGGGGAACTATGGCTACACCTTC.

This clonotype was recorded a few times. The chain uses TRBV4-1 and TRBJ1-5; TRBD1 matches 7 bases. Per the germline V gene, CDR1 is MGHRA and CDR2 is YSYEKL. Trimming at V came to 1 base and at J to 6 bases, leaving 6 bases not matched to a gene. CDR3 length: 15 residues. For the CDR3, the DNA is TGCGCCAGCAGCCAAGTCACAGGGGTAAGTCAGCCCCAGCATTTT. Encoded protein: CASSQVTGVSQPQHF.

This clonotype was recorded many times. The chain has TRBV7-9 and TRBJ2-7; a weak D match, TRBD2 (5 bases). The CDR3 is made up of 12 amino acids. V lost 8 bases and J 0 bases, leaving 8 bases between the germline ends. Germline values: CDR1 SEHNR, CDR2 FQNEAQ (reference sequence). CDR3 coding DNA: TGTGCCAGCCGACGGGACTCCTACGAGCAGTACTTC. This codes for CASRRDSYEQYF.

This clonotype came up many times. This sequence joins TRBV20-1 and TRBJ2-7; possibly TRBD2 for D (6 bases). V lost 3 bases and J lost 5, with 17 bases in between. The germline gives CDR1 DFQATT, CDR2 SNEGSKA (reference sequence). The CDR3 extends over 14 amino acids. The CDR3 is CSARWAGGADEQYF. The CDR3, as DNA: TGCAGTGCTAGGTGGGCCGGGGGAGCGGACGAGCAGTACTTC.

The CDR3 DNA follows: TGTGCCAGCAGCCATCCGGGGGAGAACACTGAAGCTTTCTTT. Residues: CASSHPGENTEAFF. The chain combines TRBV3-1 with TRBJ1-1, with TRBD1 as a possible D gene (5 bases). With 3 bases removed from V and 1 base from J, the gap between germline ends came to 9 bases. Looked up from germline, CDR1 is LGHDT and CDR2 is YNNKEL (reference sequence). The CDR3 runs to 14 residues. Using reference TRBV3-1 and TRBJ1-1 for the parts outside the CDR3, the full variable domain is DTAVSQTPKYLVTQMGNDKSIKCEQNLGHDTMYWYKQDSKKFLKIMFSYNNKELIINETVPNRFSPKSPDKAHLNLHINSLELGDSAVYFCASSHPGENTEAFFGQGTRLTVV.

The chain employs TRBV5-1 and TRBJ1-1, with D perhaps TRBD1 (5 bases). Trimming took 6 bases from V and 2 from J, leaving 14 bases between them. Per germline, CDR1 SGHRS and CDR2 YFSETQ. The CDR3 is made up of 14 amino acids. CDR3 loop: CASTVGGGNTEAFF. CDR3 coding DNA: TGCGCCAGCACCGTTGGGGGGGGAAACACTGAAGCTTTCTTT.

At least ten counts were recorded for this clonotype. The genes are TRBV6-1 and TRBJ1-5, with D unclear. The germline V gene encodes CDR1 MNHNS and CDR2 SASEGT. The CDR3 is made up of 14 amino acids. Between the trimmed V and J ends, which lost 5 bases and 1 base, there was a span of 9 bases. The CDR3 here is CASSPMPSNQPQHF. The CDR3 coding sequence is TGTGCCAGCAGTCCGATGCCCAGCAATCAGCCCCAGCATTTT.

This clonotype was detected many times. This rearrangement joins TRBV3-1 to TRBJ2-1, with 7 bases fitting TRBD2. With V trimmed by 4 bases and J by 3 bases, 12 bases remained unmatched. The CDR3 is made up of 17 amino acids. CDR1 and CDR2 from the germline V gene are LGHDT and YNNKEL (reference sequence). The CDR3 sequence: CASSRAQGGQGYNEQFF. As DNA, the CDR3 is TGTGCCAGCAGCCGGGCTCAGGGAGGGCAGGGCTACAATGAGCAGTTCTTC.

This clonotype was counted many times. The CDR3 spells CASSYGRSGSTDTQYF. The CDR3 DNA is TGCGCCAGCAGTTATGGTCGTAGCGGGAGTACAGATACGCAGTATTTT. The chain has TRBV10-1 and TRBJ2-3, with TRBD2 identical over 9 bases. CDR3 size: 16 residues. From germline, CDR1 is WNHNN and CDR2 SYGVQD (reference sequence). With V trimmed by 5 bases and J by 3 bases, 9 bases remained unmatched.

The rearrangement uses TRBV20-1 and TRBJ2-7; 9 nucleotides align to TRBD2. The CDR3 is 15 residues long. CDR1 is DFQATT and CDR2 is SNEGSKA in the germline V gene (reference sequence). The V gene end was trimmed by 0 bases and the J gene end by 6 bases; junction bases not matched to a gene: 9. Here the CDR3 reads CSARDAGGLLVEQYF. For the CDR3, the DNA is TGCAGTGCTAGAGATGCGGGAGGGCTCCTCGTCGAGCAGTACTTC.

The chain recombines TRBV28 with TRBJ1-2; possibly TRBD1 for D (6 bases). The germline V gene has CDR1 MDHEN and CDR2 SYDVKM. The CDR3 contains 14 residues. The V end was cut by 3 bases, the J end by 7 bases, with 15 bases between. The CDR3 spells CASSLGVTGSGYTF. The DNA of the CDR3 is TGTGCCAGCAGTTTGGGTGTCACAGGGAGTGGCTACACCTTC.

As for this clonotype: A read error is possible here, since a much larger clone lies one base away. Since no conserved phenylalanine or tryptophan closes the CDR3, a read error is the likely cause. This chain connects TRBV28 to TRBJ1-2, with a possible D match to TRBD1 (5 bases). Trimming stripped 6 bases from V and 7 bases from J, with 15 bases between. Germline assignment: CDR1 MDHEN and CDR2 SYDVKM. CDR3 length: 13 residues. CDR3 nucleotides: TGTGCCAGCAGCCTCAGGGTGAATGGTGGCTACACCCTC. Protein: CASSLRVNGGYTL.

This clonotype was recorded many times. The CDR3 sequence: CASSSGPSTTDTQYF. The CDR3 coding sequence is TGTGCCAGCAGTTCGGGACCATCCACCACAGATACGCAGTATTTT. This sequence joins TRBV5-6 and TRBJ2-3; perhaps D is TRBD1 or TRBD2 (5 bases each). The CDR3 has 15 residues. The germline V gene has CDR1 SGHDT and CDR2 YYEEEE. Trimming removed 5 bases at V and 2 bases at J, with 15 bases between.

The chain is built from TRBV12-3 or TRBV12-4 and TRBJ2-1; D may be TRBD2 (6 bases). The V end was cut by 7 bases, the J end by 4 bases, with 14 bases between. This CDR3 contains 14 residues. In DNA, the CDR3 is TGTGCCAGCACGATCGGGAGTTTGTACAATGAGCAGTTCTTC. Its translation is CASTIGSLYNEQFF.

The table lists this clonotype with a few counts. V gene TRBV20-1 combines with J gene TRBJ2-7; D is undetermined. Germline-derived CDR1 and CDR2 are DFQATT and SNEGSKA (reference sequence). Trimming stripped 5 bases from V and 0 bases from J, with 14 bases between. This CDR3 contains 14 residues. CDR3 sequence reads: CSAWPYFSSYEQYF. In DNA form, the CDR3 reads TGCAGTGCTTGGCCTTACTTTAGCTCCTACGAGCAGTACTTC.

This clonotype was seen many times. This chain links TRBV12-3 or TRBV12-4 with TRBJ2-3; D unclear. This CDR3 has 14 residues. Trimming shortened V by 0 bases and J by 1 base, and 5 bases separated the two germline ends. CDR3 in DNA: TGTGCCAGCAGTTTAGCGGACCGCACAGATACGCAGTATTTT. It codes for CASSLADRTDTQYF.

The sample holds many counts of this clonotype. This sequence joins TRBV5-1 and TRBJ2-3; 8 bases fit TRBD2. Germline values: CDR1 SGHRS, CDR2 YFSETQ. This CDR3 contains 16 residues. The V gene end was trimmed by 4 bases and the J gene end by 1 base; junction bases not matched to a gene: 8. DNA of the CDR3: TGCGCCAGCAGCCGTCTCGGGAGGGGAGGCACAGATACGCAGTATTTT. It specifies CASSRLGRGGTDTQYF.

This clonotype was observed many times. The CDR3 protein is CATLGGVDQYF. DNA for the CDR3: TGTGCCACTTTGGGGGGGGTGGACCAGTACTTC. This chain joins TRBV28 and TRBJ2-5, with 7 bases identical to TRBD2. CDR3 length: 11 residues. Germline V gene lookup returns CDR1 MDHEN and CDR2 SYDVKM. Unmatched junction bases numbered 9, after V lost 10 bases and J lost 10 bases.

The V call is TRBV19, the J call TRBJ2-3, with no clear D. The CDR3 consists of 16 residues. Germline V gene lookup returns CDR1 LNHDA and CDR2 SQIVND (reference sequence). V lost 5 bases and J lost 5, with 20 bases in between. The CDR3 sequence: CASSPVRPVGLDTQYF. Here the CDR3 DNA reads TGTGCCAGTAGTCCTGTTCGACCCGTGGGATTAGATACGCAGTATTTT. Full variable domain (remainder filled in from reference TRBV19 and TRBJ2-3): DGGITQSPKYLFRKEGQNVTLSCEQNLNHDAMYWYRQDPGQGLRLIYYSQIVNDFQKGDIAEGYSVSREKKESFPLTVTSAQKNPTAFYLCASSPVRPVGLDTQYFGPGTRLTVL.

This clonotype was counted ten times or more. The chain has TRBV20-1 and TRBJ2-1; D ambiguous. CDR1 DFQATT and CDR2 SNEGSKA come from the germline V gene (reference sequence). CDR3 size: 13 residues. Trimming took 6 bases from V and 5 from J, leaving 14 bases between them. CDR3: CSAHPGYNNEQFF. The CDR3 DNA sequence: TGCAGTGCCCACCCAGGCTATAACAATGAGCAGTTCTTC.

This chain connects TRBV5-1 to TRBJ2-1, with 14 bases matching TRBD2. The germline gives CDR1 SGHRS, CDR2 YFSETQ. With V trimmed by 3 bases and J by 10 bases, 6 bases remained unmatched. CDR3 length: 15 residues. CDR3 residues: CASSWQGTSGSEQFF. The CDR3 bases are TGCGCCAGCAGCTGGCAAGGGACTAGCGGGAGCGAGCAGTTCTTC.

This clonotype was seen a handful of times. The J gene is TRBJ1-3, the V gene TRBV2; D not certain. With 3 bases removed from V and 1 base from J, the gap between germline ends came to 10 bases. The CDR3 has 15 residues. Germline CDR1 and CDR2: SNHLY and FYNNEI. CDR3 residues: CASSDLGYSGNTIYF. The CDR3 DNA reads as TGTGCCAGCAGTGATTTGGGATATTCTGGAAACACCATATATTTT.

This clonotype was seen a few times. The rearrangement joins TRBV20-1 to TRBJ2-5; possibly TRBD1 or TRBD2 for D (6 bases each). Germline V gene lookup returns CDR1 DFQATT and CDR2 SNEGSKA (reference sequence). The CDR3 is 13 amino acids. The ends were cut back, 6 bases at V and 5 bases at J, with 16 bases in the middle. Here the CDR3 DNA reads TGCAGTGCCACCTTGGGGGGCCTGGAGACCCAGTACTTC. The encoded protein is CSATLGGLETQYF.

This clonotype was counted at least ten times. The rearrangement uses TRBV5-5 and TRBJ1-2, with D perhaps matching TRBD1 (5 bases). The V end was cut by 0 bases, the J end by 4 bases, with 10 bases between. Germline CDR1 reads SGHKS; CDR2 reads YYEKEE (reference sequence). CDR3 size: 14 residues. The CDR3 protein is CASSLAVDSYGYTF. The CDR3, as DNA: TGTGCCAGCAGCTTGGCCGTTGACAGCTATGGCTACACCTTC. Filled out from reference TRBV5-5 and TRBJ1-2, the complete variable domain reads DAGVTQSPTHLIKTRGQQVTLRCSPISGHKSVSWYQQVLGQGPQFIFQYYEKEERGRGNFPDRFSARQFPNYSSELNVNALLLGDSALYLCASSLAVDSYGYTFGSGTRLTVV.

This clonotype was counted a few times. As DNA, the CDR3 is TGTGCCAGCAACCCCGGGACTAGCGGTTCCTACGAGCAGTACTTC. Translating gives CASNPGTSGSYEQYF. V and J are TRBV11-2 and TRBJ2-7; TRBD2 matches 11 bases. The CDR3 loop spans 15 amino acids. Unmatched junction bases numbered 6, after V lost 7 bases and J lost 1 base. Germline values: CDR1 SGHAT, CDR2 FQNNGV.

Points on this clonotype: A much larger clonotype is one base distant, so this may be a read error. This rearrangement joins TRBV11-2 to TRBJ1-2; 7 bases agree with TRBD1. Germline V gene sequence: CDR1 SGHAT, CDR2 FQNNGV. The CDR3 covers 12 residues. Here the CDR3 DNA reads TGTGCCAGCTATGACAGGGACTATGGCTACGCCTTC. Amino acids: CASYDRDYGYAF.

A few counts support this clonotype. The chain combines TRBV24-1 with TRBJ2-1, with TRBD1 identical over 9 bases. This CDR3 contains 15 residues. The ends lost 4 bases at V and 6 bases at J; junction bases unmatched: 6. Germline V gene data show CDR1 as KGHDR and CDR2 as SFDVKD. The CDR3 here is CATSDPGQGGNEQFF. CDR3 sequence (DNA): TGTGCCACCAGTGACCCGGGACAGGGCGGCAATGAGCAGTTCTTC.

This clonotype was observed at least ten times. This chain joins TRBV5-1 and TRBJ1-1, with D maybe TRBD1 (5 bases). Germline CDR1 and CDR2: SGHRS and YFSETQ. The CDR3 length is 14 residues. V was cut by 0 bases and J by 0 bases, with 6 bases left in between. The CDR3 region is CASSLVGVNTEAFF. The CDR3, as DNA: TGCGCCAGCAGCTTGGTAGGGGTGAACACTGAAGCTTTCTTT.

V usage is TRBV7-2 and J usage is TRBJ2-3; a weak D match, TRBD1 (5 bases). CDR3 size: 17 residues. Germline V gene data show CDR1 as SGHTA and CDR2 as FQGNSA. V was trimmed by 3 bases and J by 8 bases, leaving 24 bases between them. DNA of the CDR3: TGTGCCAGCAGCTTCGGAAGCGACAGATACCGACCGGCTACGCAGTATTTT. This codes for CASSFGSDRYRPATQYF.

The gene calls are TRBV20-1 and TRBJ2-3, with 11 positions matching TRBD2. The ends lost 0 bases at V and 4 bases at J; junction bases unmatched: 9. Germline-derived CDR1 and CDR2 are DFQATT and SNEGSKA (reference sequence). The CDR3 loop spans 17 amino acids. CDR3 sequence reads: CSARDPSLAGGPDTQYF. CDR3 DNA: TGCAGTGCTAGAGATCCCTCCCTAGCGGGAGGCCCAGATACGCAGTATTTT.

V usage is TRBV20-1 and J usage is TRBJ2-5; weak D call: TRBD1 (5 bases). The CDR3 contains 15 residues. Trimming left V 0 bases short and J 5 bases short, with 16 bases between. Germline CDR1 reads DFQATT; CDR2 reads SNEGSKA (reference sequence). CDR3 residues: CSARDRVGARETQYF. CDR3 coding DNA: TGCAGTGCTAGAGATCGGGTAGGGGCGAGGGAGACCCAGTACTTC.